This T cell receptor (beta chain) was captured in a study of T cell responses to AZD1222 COVID-19 vaccine. Whole-study results and caveats: At study baseline, merely over 5 AZD1222 recipients were seropositive.

For this clone: What it binds is not known.

Clones were read by immunoSEQ multiplex PCR, and TCRdb kept only the in-frame ones, dropping some. The sample lists roughly 150,000 clones; 92% were seen once. Germline CDR1 and CDR2: MNHEY and SVGAGI. The CDR3 spans 15 residues. The V end lost 6 bases, the J end lost 5 bases, and 19 bases lay between the germline ends. The source is an adult in good health. The V and J genes are TRBV6-5 and TRBJ1-1; TRBD1 might be the D (6 bases). The starting material was peripheral blood, obtained on day 0 of AZD1222 vaccination. CDR3 nucleotide sequence: TGTGCCAGCAGCTGGACAGTTGATGGGGGGACTGAAGCTTTCTTT. As protein: CASSWTVDGGTEAFF.